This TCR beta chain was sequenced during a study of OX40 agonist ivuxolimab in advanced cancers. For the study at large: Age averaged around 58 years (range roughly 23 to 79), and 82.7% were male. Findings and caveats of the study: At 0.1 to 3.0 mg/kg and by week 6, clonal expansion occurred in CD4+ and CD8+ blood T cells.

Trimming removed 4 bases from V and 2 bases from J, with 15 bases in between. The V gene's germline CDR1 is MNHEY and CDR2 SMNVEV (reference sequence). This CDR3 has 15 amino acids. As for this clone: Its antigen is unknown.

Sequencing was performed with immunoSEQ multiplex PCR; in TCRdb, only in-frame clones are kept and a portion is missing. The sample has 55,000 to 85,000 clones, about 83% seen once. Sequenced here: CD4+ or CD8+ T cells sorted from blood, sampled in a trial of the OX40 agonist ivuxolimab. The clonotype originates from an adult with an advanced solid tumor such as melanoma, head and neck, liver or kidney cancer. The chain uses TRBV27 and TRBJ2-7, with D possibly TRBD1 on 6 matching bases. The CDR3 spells CASSWRWGPAYEQYF. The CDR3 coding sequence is TGTGCCAGCAGTTGGCGGTGGGGGCCAGCCTACGAGCAGTACTTC.